This T cell receptor beta chain was documented in a study of spatial heterogeneity in lung cancer. Whole-study findings and limits: The number of expanded tumor alpha and beta chains correlated with mutation number.

Time point described: sample taken at primary tumor resection. This clonotype was counted many times. Its specificity is not known. The size of this beta chain means little, since it is a stray read in a library made for alpha chains. CDR3 length: 14 amino acids. V dropped 6 bases and J dropped 9 bases, with 18 bases sitting between them. Germline CDR1 MRHNA, CDR2 SNTAGT. TCRdb itself ran the 5' RACE reads through MiXCR, one entry per CDR3 protein. Of about 20,000 distinct CDR3 sequences detected, approximately 5.6% appear once; the ten largest clones hold 10%. The chain uses TRBV6-4 and TRBJ2-1; perhaps D is TRBD1 or TRBD2 (6 bases each). The receptor's source is a female donor with early-stage non-small cell lung cancer. Sequenced material: lung tumor tissue, taken at surgery. CDR3 amino acids: CASSVGTSRGEQFF. The CDR3 DNA reads TGTGCCAGCAGCGTCGGGACTTCCAGGGGTGAGCAGTTCTTC.